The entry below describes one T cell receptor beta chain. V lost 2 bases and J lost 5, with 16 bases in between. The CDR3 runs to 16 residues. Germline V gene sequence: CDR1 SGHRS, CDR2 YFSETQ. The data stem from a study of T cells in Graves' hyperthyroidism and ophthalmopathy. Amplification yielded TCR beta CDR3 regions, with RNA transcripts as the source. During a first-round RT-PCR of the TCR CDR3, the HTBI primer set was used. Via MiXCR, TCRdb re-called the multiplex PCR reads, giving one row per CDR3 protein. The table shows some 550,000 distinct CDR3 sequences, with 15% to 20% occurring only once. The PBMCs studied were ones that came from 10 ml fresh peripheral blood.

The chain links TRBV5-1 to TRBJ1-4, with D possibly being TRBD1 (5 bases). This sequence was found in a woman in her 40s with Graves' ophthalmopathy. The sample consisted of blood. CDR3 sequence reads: CASSFGGPTQNEKLFF. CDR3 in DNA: TGCGCCAGCAGCTTTGGGGGACCGACTCAAAATGAAAAACTGTTTTTT.